This T cell receptor (beta chain) was obtained from a study of T cell responses to AZD1222 COVID-19 vaccine. The study's findings and limits: All repertoire sampling was performed exclusively after the peak T cell response. Seropositivity was recorded at baseline in only 6 or 7 AZD1222 recipients. Nearly half of spike-specific TCRs reportedly go after variant regions that carry no mutations. Regions 160-218 and 743-854 dominated among vaccine-associated CD4 TCRs spanning spike.

The method was immunoSEQ multiplex PCR; TCRdb's version includes in-frame clones alone and lacks a portion of them. The data show about 150,000 clones, about 90% seen once. CDR1 is SNHLY, CDR2 FYNNEI, per germline. This CDR3 is 16 amino acids long. V lost 4 bases, J lost 0 bases, and 7 bases stayed unmatched. On this clone itself: Its cognate antigen is unknown.

The sample here was peripheral blood, taken on day 0 of MenACWY control vaccination. The receptor was derived from an adult in good health. The rearrangement links TRBV2 to TRBJ2-3; 7 bases agree with TRBD1. This chain's CDR3 is CASSAGQVQSTDTQYF. CDR3 in DNA: TGTGCCAGCAGTGCCGGACAGGTCCAAAGCACAGATACGCAGTATTTT.